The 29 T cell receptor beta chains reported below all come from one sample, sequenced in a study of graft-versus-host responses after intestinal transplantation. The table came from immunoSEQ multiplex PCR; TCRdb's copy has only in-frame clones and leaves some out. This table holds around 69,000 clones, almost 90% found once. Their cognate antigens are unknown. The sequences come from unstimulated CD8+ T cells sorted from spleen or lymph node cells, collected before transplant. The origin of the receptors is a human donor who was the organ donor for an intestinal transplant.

CDR3 DNA sequence: TGTGCCAGCAGCTTACCTAGTTCCAGCACAGATACGCAGTATTTT. Protein: CASSLPSSSTDTQYF. The genes are TRBV13 and TRBJ2-3; D gene uncertain. The CDR3 is 15 residues long. The germline gives CDR1 PRHDT, CDR2 FYEKMQ (reference sequence). Trimming took 2 bases from V and 0 from J, leaving 9 bases between them.

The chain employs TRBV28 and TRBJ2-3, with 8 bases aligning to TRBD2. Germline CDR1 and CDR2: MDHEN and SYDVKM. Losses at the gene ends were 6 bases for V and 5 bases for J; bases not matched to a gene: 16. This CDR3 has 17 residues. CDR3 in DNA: TGTGCCAGCAGCCCTTTGAGCTGGCGGGGGGTTAAAGATACGCAGTATTTT. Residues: CASSPLSWRGVKDTQYF. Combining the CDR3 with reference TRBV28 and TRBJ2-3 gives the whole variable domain DVKVTQSSRYLVKRTGEKVFLECVQDMDHENMFWYRQDPGLGLRLIYFSYDVKMKEKGDIPEGYSVSREKKERFSLILESASTNQTSMYLCASSPLSWRGVKDTQYFGPGTRLTVL.

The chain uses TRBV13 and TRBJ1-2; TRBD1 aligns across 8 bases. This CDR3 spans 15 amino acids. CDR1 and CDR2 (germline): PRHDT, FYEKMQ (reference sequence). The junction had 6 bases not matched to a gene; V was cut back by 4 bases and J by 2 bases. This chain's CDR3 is CASSWQGASNYGYTF. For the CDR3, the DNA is TGTGCCAGCAGCTGGCAGGGGGCTTCAAACTATGGCTACACCTTC.

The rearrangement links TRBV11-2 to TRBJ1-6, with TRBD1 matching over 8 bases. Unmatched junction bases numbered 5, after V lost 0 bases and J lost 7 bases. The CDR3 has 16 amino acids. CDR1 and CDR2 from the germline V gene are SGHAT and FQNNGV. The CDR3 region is CASSLDLTGANSPLHF. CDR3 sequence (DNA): TGTGCCAGCAGCTTAGATCTGACAGGGGCGAATTCACCCCTCCACTTT.

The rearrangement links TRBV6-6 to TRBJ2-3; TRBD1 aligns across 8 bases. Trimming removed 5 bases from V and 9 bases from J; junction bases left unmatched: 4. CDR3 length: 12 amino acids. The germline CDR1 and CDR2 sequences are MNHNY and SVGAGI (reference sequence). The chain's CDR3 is CASSLTGGTQYF. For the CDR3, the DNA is TGTGCCAGCAGTCTAACAGGGGGGACGCAGTATTTT.

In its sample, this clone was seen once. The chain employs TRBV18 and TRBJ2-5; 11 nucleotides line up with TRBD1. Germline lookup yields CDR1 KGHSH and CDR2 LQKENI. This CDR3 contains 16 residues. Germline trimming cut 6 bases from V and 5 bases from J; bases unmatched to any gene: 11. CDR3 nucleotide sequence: TGTGCCAGCTCCACGCGCAGGACAGGGGGCAGTGAGACCCAGTACTTC. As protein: CASSTRRTGGSETQYF.

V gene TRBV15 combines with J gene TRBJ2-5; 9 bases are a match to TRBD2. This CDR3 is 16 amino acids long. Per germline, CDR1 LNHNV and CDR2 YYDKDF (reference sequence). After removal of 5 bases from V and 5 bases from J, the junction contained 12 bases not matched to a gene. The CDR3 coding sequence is TGTGCCACCAGCGAGGGAGCGGGGGGAGCAAGGGAGACCCAGTACTTC. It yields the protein CATSEGAGGARETQYF.

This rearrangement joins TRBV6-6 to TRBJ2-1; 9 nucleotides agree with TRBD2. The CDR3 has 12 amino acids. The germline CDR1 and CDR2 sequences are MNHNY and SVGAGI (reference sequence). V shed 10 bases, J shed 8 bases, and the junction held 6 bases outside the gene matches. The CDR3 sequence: CATLAGSDEQFF. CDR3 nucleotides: TGTGCCACTCTAGCGGGGTCGGATGAGCAGTTCTTC.

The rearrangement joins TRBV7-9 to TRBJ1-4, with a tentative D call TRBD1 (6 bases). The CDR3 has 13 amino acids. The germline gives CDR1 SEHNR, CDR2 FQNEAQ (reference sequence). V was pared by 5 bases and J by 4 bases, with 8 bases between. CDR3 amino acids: CASSKGVNEKLFF. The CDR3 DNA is TGTGCCAGCAGCAAGGGGGTTAATGAAAAACTGTTTTTT.

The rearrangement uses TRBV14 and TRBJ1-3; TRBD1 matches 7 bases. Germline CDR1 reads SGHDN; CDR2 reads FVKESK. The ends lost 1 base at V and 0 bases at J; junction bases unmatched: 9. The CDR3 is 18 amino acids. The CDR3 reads CASSQARDRPYSGNTIYF. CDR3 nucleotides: TGTGCCAGCAGCCAAGCCCGGGACAGACCATACTCTGGAAACACCATATATTTT.

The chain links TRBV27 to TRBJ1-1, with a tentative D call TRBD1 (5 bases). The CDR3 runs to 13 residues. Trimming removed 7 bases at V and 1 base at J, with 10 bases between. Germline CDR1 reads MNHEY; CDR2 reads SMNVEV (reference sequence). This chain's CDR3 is CASKNQGNTEAFF. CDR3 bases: TGTGCCAGCAAAAACCAGGGGAACACTGAAGCTTTCTTT.

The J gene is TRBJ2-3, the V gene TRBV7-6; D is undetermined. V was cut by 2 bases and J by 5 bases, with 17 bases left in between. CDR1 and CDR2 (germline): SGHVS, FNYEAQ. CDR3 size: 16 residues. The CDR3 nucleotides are TGTGCCAGCAGCTTAAGACACTCAGAGCAGTTAGATACGCAGTATTTT. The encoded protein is CASSLRHSEQLDTQYF.

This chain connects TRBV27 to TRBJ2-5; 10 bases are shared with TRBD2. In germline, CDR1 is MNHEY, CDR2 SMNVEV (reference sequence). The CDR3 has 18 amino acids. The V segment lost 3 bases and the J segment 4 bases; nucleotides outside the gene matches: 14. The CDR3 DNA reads TGTGCCAGCAGTTTTCACTCTAAGCGGGGGGGCCTAGGAGAGACCCAGTACTTC. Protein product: CASSFHSKRGGLGETQYF.

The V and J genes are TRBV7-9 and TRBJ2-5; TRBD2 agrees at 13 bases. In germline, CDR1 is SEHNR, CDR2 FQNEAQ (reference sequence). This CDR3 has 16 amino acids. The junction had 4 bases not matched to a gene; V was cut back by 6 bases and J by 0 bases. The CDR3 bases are TGTGCCAGCAGACCCGGGACTAGCGGGGACCAAGAGACCCAGTACTTC. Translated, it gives CASRPGTSGDQETQYF.

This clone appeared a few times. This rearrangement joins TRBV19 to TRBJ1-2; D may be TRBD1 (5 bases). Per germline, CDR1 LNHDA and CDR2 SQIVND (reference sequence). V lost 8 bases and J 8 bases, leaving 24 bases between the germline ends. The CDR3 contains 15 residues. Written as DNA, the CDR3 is TGTGCCAGTGGGGAGATTGGGACTGACTATGTCGGCTACACCTTC. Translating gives CASGEIGTDYVGYTF.

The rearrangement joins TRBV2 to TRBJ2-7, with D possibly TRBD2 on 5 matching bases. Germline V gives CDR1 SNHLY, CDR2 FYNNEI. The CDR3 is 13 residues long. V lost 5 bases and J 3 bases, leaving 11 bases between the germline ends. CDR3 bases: TGTGCCAGCAGTCCGACTGGGAGCTACGAGCAGTACGTC. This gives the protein CASSPTGSYEQYV.

The DNA of the CDR3 is TGTGCCAGCAGCCGCAACCCTTCGACTGACAATGAGCAGTTCTTC. Its protein is CASSRNPSTDNEQFF. This chain links TRBV5-4 with TRBJ2-1; D gene ambiguous. The CDR3 is made up of 15 amino acids. Deletions cut 4 bases from V and 5 bases from J, with 16 bases between. Germline V CDR1 and CDR2: SGHNT, YYREEE (reference sequence).

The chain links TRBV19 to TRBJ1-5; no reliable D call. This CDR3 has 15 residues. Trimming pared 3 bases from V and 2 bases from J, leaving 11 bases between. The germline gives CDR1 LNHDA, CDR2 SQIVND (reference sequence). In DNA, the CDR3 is TGTGCCAGTAGTATTCTAGGCGGTGGCAATCAGCCCCAGCATTTT. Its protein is CASSILGGGNQPQHF.

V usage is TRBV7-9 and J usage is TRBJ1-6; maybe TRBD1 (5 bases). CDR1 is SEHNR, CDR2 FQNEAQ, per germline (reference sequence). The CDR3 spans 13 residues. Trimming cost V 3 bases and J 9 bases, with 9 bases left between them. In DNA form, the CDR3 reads TGTGCCAGCAGCTTGGGGAGGGGTTCACCCCTCCACTTT. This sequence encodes CASSLGRGSPLHF.

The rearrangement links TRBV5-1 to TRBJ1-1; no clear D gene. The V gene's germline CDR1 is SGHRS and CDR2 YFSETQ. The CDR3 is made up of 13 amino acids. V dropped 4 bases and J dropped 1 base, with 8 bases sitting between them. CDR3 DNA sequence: TGCGCCAGCAGCCCACAGCCGAACACTGAAGCTTTCTTT. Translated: CASSPQPNTEAFF.

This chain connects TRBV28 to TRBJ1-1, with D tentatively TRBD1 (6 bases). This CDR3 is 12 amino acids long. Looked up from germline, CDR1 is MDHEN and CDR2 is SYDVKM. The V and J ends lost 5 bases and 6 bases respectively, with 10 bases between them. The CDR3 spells CASSTGFSEAFF. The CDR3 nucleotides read TGTGCCAGCAGTACAGGGTTCTCTGAAGCTTTCTTT.

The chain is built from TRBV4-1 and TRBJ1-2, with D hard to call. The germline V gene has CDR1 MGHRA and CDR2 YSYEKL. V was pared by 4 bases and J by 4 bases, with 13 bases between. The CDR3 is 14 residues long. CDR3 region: CASSPDRGPYGYTF. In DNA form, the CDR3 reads TGCGCCAGCAGCCCCGACCGAGGGCCCTATGGCTACACCTTC.

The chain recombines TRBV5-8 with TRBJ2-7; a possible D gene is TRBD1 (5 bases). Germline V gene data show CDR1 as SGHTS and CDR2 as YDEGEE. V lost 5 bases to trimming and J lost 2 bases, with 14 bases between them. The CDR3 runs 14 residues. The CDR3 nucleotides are TGTGCCAGCAGGGGCCTTACAGGAACCTACGAGCAGTACGTC. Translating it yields CASRGLTGTYEQYV.

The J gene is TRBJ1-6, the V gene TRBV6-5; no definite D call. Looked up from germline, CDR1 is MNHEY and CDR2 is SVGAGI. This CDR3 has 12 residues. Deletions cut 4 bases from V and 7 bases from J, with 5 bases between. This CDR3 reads CASSSGNSPLHF. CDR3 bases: TGTGCCAGCAGTTCAGGAAATTCACCCCTCCACTTT.

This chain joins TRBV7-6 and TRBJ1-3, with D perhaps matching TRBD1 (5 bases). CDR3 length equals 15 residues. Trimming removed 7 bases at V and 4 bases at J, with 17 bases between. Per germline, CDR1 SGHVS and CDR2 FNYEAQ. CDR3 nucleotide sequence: TGTGCCAGCATTCCAGGGACCGGGGGGGGAAACACCATATATTTT. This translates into CASIPGTGGGNTIYF.

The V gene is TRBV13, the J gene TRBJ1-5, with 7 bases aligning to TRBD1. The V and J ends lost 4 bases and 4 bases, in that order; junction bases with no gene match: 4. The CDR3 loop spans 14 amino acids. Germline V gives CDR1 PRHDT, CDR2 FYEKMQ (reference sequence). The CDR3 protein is CASSSGTENQPQHF. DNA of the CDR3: TGTGCCAGCAGCTCCGGGACAGAAAATCAGCCCCAGCATTTT.

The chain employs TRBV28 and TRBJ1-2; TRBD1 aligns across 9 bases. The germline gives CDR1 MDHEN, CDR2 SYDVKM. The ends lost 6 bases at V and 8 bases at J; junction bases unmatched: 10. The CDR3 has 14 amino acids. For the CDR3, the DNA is TGTGCCAGCAGGACAGGGACAGGGCAAAGCGGCTACACCTTC. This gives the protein CASRTGTGQSGYTF.

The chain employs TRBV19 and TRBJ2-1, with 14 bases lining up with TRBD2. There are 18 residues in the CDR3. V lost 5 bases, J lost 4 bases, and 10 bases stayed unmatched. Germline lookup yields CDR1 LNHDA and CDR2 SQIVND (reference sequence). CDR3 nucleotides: TGTGCCAGTAGTGCCTACGGGACTAGCGGGGGCCCTTACAATGAGCAGTTCTTC. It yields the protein CASSAYGTSGGPYNEQFF. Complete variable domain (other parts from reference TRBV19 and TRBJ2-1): DGGITQSPKYLFRKEGQNVTLSCEQNLNHDAMYWYRQDPGQGLRLIYYSQIVNDFQKGDIAEGYSVSREKKESFPLTVTSAQKNPTAFYLCASSAYGTSGGPYNEQFFGPGTRLTVL.

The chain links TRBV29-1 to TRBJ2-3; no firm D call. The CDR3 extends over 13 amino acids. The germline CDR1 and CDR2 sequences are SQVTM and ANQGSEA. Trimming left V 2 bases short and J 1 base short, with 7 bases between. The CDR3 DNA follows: TGCAGCGTTGAATTACCGGGCACAGATACGCAGTATTTT. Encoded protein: CSVELPGTDTQYF.